One sample yielded the 23 T cell receptor beta chains listed below, sequenced in a study of T-cell reconstitution after alpha-beta-depleted transplantation in children. Unique molecular identifiers were incorporated when the TCRbeta library was constructed. TCRdb used MiXCR to reprocess the PCR reads, holding one entry per CDR3 protein. Of 450,000 to 600,000 distinct CDR3 sequences listed, roughly 18% are singletons. Sequenced material: PBMCs from the stem cell graft donor, taken from the stem cell graft. These receptors came from a human donor who donated a stem cell graft to a child with acute lymphoblastic leukemia.

The CDR3 DNA reads TGCAGTGCTGGTCAGGCTACTGGCTATGGCTACACCTTC. Its translation is CSAGQATGYGYTF. The V call is TRBV20-1, the J call TRBJ1-2; D is undetermined. CDR1 and CDR2 (germline): DFQATT, SNEGSKA (reference sequence). With 5 bases removed from V and 4 bases from J, the gap between germline ends came to 14 bases. This CDR3 region has 13 residues.

J is TRBJ2-1 and V is TRBV29-1; D perhaps matches TRBD1 (6 bases). Trimming left V 3 bases short and J 1 base short, with 16 bases between. CDR3 length: 16 residues. Germline V gives CDR1 SQVTM, CDR2 ANQGSEA. The CDR3 coding sequence is TGCAGCGTTGAGGGGAAACAGGGCTCATCCTACAATGAGCAGTTCTTC. Its translation: CSVEGKQGSSYNEQFF.

This clonotype was seen only a few times. The chain joins TRBV9 to TRBJ2-7, with D possibly being TRBD1 (6 bases). V lost 4 bases and J 5 bases, leaving 16 bases between the germline ends. This CDR3 has 14 residues. CDR1 and CDR2 (germline): SGDLS, YYNGEE. The CDR3, as DNA: TGTGCCAGCAGCACCCGGACAGTAGGCCACGAGCAGTACTTC. This encodes CASSTRTVGHEQYF.

V is TRBV5-6 and J is TRBJ2-7; D is undetermined. From germline, CDR1 is SGHDT and CDR2 YYEEEE. Trimming shortened V by 4 bases and J by 6 bases, and 8 bases separated the two germline ends. The CDR3 spans 11 residues. The CDR3 sequence: CASSGAVEQYF. The CDR3 DNA sequence: TGTGCCAGCAGCGGCGCGGTCGAGCAGTACTTC.

The chain is built from TRBV5-1 and TRBJ1-1; 9 bases map to TRBD1. The CDR3 sequence is 15 residues long. Germline assignment: CDR1 SGHRS and CDR2 YFSETQ. The J segment lost 8 bases and the V segment lost 1 base, leaving 9 bases of the junction unmatched. The chain's CDR3 is CASSLRGQGDREAFF. The CDR3 DNA reads as TGCGCCAGCAGCTTGAGGGGACAGGGAGACCGCGAAGCTTTCTTT.

The genes are TRBV11-2 and TRBJ2-1; D ambiguous. The V gene lost 5 bases and the J gene lost 2 bases, with 7 bases spanning the gap. Germline V gene sequence: CDR1 SGHAT, CDR2 FQNNGV. The length of the CDR3 is 13 residues. The CDR3: CASSPIAYNEQFF. CDR3 coding DNA: TGTGCCAGCAGCCCGATAGCCTACAATGAGCAGTTCTTC.

The sample holds a few counts of this clonotype. CDR3 residues: CASSRQPYNQYF. The CDR3 DNA reads TGTGCCAGCAGCAGACAGCCCTACAACCAGTACTTC. The chain recombines TRBV7-3 with TRBJ2-7; maybe TRBD1 (5 bases). The CDR3 is made up of 12 amino acids. CDR1 is SGHTA and CDR2 is FQGTGA in the germline V gene. The V and J ends lost 5 bases and 10 bases respectively, with 15 bases between them.

This clonotype was seen more than once but under ten times. This chain uses TRBV5-1 with TRBJ2-2, with 7 nucleotides matching TRBD1. With 4 bases clipped from V and 4 bases from J, the junction kept 7 bases outside the gene matches. The CDR3 covers 15 residues. Germline V CDR1 and CDR2: SGHRS, YFSETQ. Here the CDR3 reads CASSLLTGSTGELFF. The CDR3 DNA sequence: TGCGCCAGCAGCCTACTGACAGGGAGCACCGGGGAGCTGTTTTTT. The full variable domain, completed using reference TRBV5-1 and TRBJ2-2, is KAGVTQTPRYLIKTRGQQVTLSCSPISGHRSVSWYQQTPGQGLQFLFEYFSETQRNKGNFPGRFSGRQFSNSRSEMNVSTLELGDSALYLCASSLLTGSTGELFFGEGSRLTVL.

The chain couples TRBV3-1 to TRBJ2-6; D might be TRBD1 (6 bases). The CDR3 contains 19 residues. Between the trimmed V and J ends, which lost 4 bases and 0 bases, there was a span of 19 bases. CDR1 is LGHDT, CDR2 YNNKEL, per germline (reference sequence). The CDR3 DNA is TGTGCCAGCAGCCTAAGAGGACAGTTTTTTAGCTCTGGGGCCAACGTCCTGACTTTC. It translates to CASSLRGQFFSSGANVLTF.

The rearrangement uses TRBV18 and TRBJ1-1; no clear D. Germline assignment: CDR1 KGHSH and CDR2 LQKENI. The CDR3 extends over 14 amino acids. The V end lost 6 bases, the J end lost 11 bases, and 22 bases lay between the germline ends. The DNA for the CDR3 is TGTGCCAGCTCGCGGAGTTCTAGGGTGTCGGAGGCTTTCTTT. Amino acid sequence: CASSRSSRVSEAFF.

The genes are TRBV5-1 and TRBJ2-7, with D uncertain. There are 14 residues in the CDR3. Trimming shortened V by 2 bases and J by 1 base, and 10 bases separated the two germline ends. Germline CDR1 and CDR2: SGHRS and YFSETQ. The chain's CDR3 is CASSFRAGSYEQYF. The CDR3 region has the DNA TGCGCCAGCAGCTTCCGAGCAGGATCCTACGAGCAGTACTTC.

As for this clonotype: As the CDR3 is not closed by the conserved phenylalanine or tryptophan, this likely results from a read error. The chain joins TRBV4-1 to TRBJ2-3; D is unresolved. Germline V lookup: CDR1 MGHRA, CDR2 YSYEKL. This CDR3 comprises 13 residues. V dropped 8 bases and J dropped 5 bases, with 14 bases sitting between them. The CDR3 region has the DNA TGCGCCAGCGGCTCAATTTCCCTAGATACGCAGTATTTG. It codes for CASGSISLDTQYL.

The V call is TRBV24-1, the J call TRBJ2-4; D remains ambiguous. CDR1 is KGHDR, CDR2 SFDVKD, per germline. The CDR3 extends over 14 amino acids. V lost 5 bases, J lost 0 bases, and 7 bases lay in between. CDR3 nucleotides: TGTGCCACCAGTGCCGCGCTAGCCAAAAACATTCAGTACTTC. Translation: CATSAALAKNIQYF.

This clonotype was counted between two and nine times. V and J are TRBV6-5 and TRBJ1-5; tentatively, D is TRBD1 (6 bases). The length of the CDR3 is 18 residues. The V end lost 0 bases, the J end lost 3 bases, and 18 bases lay between the germline ends. Germline loops: CDR1 MNHEY, CDR2 SVGAGI. CDR3 bases: TGTGCCAGCAGTTACTCTACGCCATTGGGGGCCTCCAATCAGCCCCAGCATTTT. Its translation is CASSYSTPLGASNQPQHF.

The chain links TRBV27 to TRBJ2-7; 11 positions agree with TRBD1. Trimming cost V 6 bases and J 2 bases; bases outside gene matches: 3. Germline V gene lookup returns CDR1 MNHEY and CDR2 SMNVEV (reference sequence). The CDR3 consists of 14 residues. CDR3 residues: CASRQDRGPYEQYF. The CDR3 nucleotides read TGTGCCAGCAGACAGGACAGGGGGCCCTACGAGCAGTACTTC.

The J gene is TRBJ1-4, the V gene TRBV5-1; D remains unclear. Germline V lookup: CDR1 SGHRS, CDR2 YFSETQ. The V end was cut by 0 bases, the J end by 0 bases, with 6 bases between. CDR3 size: 15 residues. The CDR3 DNA reads as TGCGCCAGCAGCTTGGTGGCAGCAACTAATGAAAAACTGTTTTTT. Amino acids: CASSLVAATNEKLFF.

This clonotype was observed a few times. The rearrangement joins TRBV12-3 or TRBV12-4 to TRBJ1-2; D call uncertain. CDR3 length: 13 residues. V dropped 3 bases and J dropped 7 bases, with 12 bases sitting between them. For the CDR3, the DNA is TGTGCCAGCAGTTTGGACTCTGGAGGTGGCTACACCTTC. It encodes CASSLDSGGGYTF.

V and J are TRBV7-3 and TRBJ1-1; a weak D match, TRBD1 (5 bases). This CDR3 region has 15 residues. V shed 5 bases and J shed 5 bases, with 18 bases lying between them. Germline V lookup: CDR1 SGHTA, CDR2 FQGTGA. The CDR3 DNA reads TGTGCCAGCAGCCCCCCCCCCCAGGGAGAAACTGAAGCTTTCTTT. Translating it yields CASSPPPQGETEAFF.

This chain links TRBV20-1 with TRBJ2-1; unclear D gene. This CDR3 spans 13 amino acids. V was pared by 7 bases and J by 0 bases, with 10 bases between. The germline CDR1 and CDR2 sequences are DFQATT and SNEGSKA (reference sequence). CDR3 nucleotide sequence: TGCAGTGTTCCCCCGAGCTCCTACAATGAGCAGTTCTTC. Protein product: CSVPPSSYNEQFF.

About this clonotype: Relative to the germline gene, one junction end is altered; a read error may explain this. In DNA form, the CDR3 reads TGTGTCAGCAGTTTATCCCTGACAACTATGAACACTGAAGCTTTCTTT. Translating gives CVSSLSLTTMNTEAFF. The chain has TRBV12-3 or TRBV12-4 and TRBJ1-1, with no clear D. This CDR3 has 16 residues.

V gene TRBV9 combines with J gene TRBJ2-7; a possible D gene is TRBD2 (5 bases). Looked up from germline, CDR1 is SGDLS and CDR2 is YYNGEE. With 3 bases removed from V and 0 bases from J, the gap between germline ends came to 10 bases. CDR3 length: 14 residues. The CDR3 here is CASSAAGSSYEQYF. The DNA for the CDR3 is TGTGCCAGCAGCGCCGCGGGTAGCTCCTACGAGCAGTACTTC.

The chain employs TRBV9 and TRBJ2-7; the D gene is possibly TRBD2 (6 bases). V shed 4 bases and J shed 6 bases, with 17 bases lying between them. CDR3 length: 14 residues. Germline assignment: CDR1 SGDLS and CDR2 YYNGEE. CDR3 in amino acids: CASSSWDRGGEQYF. CDR3 bases: TGTGCCAGCAGCTCGTGGGATCGGGGAGGCGAGCAGTACTTC.

The genes are TRBV2 and TRBJ1-6, with D maybe TRBD1 (5 bases). Trimming stripped 4 bases from V and 7 bases from J, with 14 bases between. The CDR3 consists of 15 residues. Germline lookup yields CDR1 SNHLY and CDR2 FYNNEI. The CDR3 DNA is TGTGCCAGCAGTGGGACATCTTCAGACAATTCACCCCTCCACTTT. Protein product: CASSGTSSDNSPLHF.